This T cell receptor (beta chain) was captured in a study of shared clonotypes between healthy human individuals. Turning to the study itself: Used for every donor were three CD4 naive, three CD4 memory, two CD8 naive and one CD8 memory plate. Findings and limits, study-wide: Only blood was sampled; tissue repertoires likely differ. Few donors limited the genetic and exposure-history diversity represented.

On this clone: Its target is unknown.

Using immunoSEQ multiplex PCR, the repertoire was profiled, and TCRdb retains in-frame clones only, with some absent. The sample contains some 1 million clones, about 76% of which appear only once. The CDR3 spans 12 residues. Between the trimmed V and J ends, which lost 5 bases and 6 bases, there was a span of 10 bases. In germline, CDR1 is LNHDA, CDR2 SQIVND (reference sequence). The sequence was obtained from a man aged 18 to 35 in good health. V is TRBV19 and J is TRBJ1-1; D call uncertain. Input material: memory CD4+ T cells sorted from blood. Subset described: CD45RA-negative fraction. CDR3 DNA: TGTGCCAGTAGTCCCGAGGGATCTGAAGCTTTCTTT. It is translated as CASSPEGSEAFF.